This T cell receptor (beta chain) appears in the sequencing data of a study of shared clonotypes between healthy human individuals (dated by TCRdb to the early 2020s). Looking at the study overall: A couple of women and a few men aged 18 to 49 years were included in the cohort. Libraries were prepared and TCR repertoires were sequenced by different laboratories using diverse techniques, in order to increase sequencing depth and limit assay-specific biases. Blood TCR repertoires of a handful of healthy adults were deeply sequenced to estimate repertoire size and the extent of clonotype sharing between individuals. For each donor, CD4 naive and CD4 memory were each run on three plates, CD8 naive on two plates, and CD8 memory on one plate. Leukapheresis yielded between about 0.94 and 10 billion PBMCs per donor. Beyond this particular receptor, the publication reports: Incomplete sequencing was indicated by rarefaction of sorted-subset datasets, despite the large sequencing depth. Based on pairwise subsampling, the degree of clonotype sharing among donors was expected to be affected by sequencing depth. When four donors were compared, the shared fraction of clonotypes was about 5.2% for naive CD4, roughly 3.3% for naive CD8, more than 2% for memory CD4, and less than 0.45% for memory CD8. Clonotypes shared by all four sorted-subset donors showed higher generation probabilities than non-shared clonotypes. Sampling was limited to blood, and TCR repertoires in tissue likely differ from TCR repertoires in blood. Larger estimated clonotype richness was generally found for naive subsets than for memory subsets. The genetic and exposure-history diversity represented was limited by the small number of donors.

V drops 6 bases and J drops 5 bases, leaving 23 bases in between. The CDR3 measures 16 amino acids from cysteine to phenylalanine. Just CDR3 DNA is preserved here, 48 bases in frame from base 1. CDR1 and CDR2, per the germline V gene (reference sequence), are SGHNT and YYREEE. The donors were healthy, HIV-negative adults who had no recently reported acute infections or vaccinations. All donors were Caucasian adults living in Nashville, Tennessee, USA. Magnetic negative selection was used to enrich CD4+ T cells, after which naive cells were positively selected on CD45RA and the negative fraction became the memory subset. Blood was collected by leukapheresis, and PBMCs were isolated by Ficoll-Histopaque density gradient centrifugation and then cryopreserved in liquid nitrogen vapor phase. Purity and quantity of every magnetically sorted T cell population were checked by analytical flow cytometry. From each sorted fraction, genomic DNA was isolated and quantified by UV absorbance on a Nanodrop 2000c.

As for this clone: Which antigen it targets is not known. No qualities accompany the bases; no much larger clone lies one base away.

Using the deep immunoSEQ assay, TCR CDR3 regions were amplified from genomic DNA by multiplex PCR. Genomic DNA extracted from each cell subset was distributed evenly over all wells of several immunoSEQ 96-well plates, and each plate served as one replicate. For sorted subsets, roughly 200 ng of genomic DNA, equivalent to 25,000 to 35,000 T cell genomes, went into each replicate PCR. Purified libraries were measured with a Qubit 3.0 fluorometer, size-checked on a Bioanalyzer 2100, and measured again with the KAPA Library Quantification kit. Every immunoSEQ 96-well plate was sequenced on a separate single-read 150-cycle Illumina NextSeq 550 flow cell. The authors processed their data as follows. The immunoSEQ output contained only junctional sequences without quality scores, so filtering could not match that applied to full-length reads. Sequences were annotated with PyIR, a Python wrapper for IgBLAST v1.9, and V/J genes and CDR3 were assigned using IMGT germline references. Reads were removed for weak V/J assignments (E-value above 1e-6), missing CDR3, stop codons, out-of-frame junctions, or ambiguous translated residues. V3J clonotypes were defined as sequences sharing an identical inferred V gene, J gene, and CDR3 amino acid sequence. To compute the percentage overlap between repertoires, the number of shared unique clonotypes was divided by the size of the smaller repertoire. Repertoire richness was assessed with RTK rarefaction, the Chao1 estimator, and Recon v2.1 estimates of unobserved clonotypes. Generation probabilities were computed with OLGA for all TCRbeta clonotypes obtained by the gDNA method from several donors. The table was pulled from immuneACCESS by TCRdb, which kept in-frame rearrangements only. Such tables lose some clones; where checked, under half of the loss comes from unresolved V genes, and the rest has no known cause. The DNA was the basis for D and trimming; V, J and clone size are from that table. This sample is represented by some 1,100,000 clones; 70% to 80% of them were singletons. The ten largest make up under 0.65% of the sample.

The rearranged chain carries TRBV5-4 and TRBJ2-5, and the D gene may be TRBD1, 6 bases matching. The sample taken for sequencing was memory CD4+ T cells from PBMCs. The cell subset or site label for this specimen denotes: CD45RA-negative fraction. The TCR originated in a man younger than 35 in good health. Some clones in this sample may be carry-over from other donors' samples. The CDR3 has the sequence CASTLRGNGLTETQYF. The nucleotide sequence is given as TGTGCCAGCACCCTGAGGGGGAATGGGTTGACGGAGACCCAGTACTTC. Beyond the CDR3, the reference TRBV5-4 and TRBJ2-5 genes provide the residues; the full variable domain reads: ETGVTQSPTHLIKTRGQQVTLRCSSQSGHNTVSWYQQALGQGPQFIFQYYREEENGRGNFPPRFSGLQFPNYSSELNVNALELDDSALYLCASTLRGNGLTETQYFGPGTRLLVL.